This entry features one TCR beta chain sequence. PBMCs, at least 6.5 million per sample, were isolated. The data derive from a study of blood T cells in healthy people across ages. Sample-barcoded 5' priming and a J-beta primer mix drove a second PCR of roughly 6 to 12 cycles. Each CDR3 protein gets one entry after TCRdb re-called the 5' RACE reads with MiXCR. The table lists approximately 900,000 distinct CDR3 sequences, 45% to 50% of them singletons, with around 15% in the top ten. The CDR3 loop spans 15 amino acids. Trimming left V 4 bases short and J 6 bases short, with 19 bases between. Germline CDR1 and CDR2: GTSNPN and SVGIG (reference sequence).

The chain uses TRBV30 and TRBJ2-1, with D hard to call. The clonotype was recovered from a man under 40 in good health. Specimen: blood. CDR3 bases: TGTGCCTGGACAAAGATAGAGCAGTGGGGCAATGAGCAGTTCTTC. Protein: CAWTKIEQWGNEQFF.